Listed below are T cell receptor beta chains from one sample, sequenced in a study of blood T cell repertoires in COVID-19. Sequencing used immunoSEQ multiplex PCR; TCRdb keeps in-frame clones, though not all of them. The repertoire holds about 110,000 clones, with 71% as singletons. The sequenced material came from peripheral blood. The source is a human donor with acute or convalescent COVID-19. The donor label of this sample is uncertain. Each CDR3 is given with its conserved first and last residue. D genes are given only for firm matches. Clone size is not always given. Where it is, it says once, few, many or a class for expanded clones.

v_call	d_call	clone_size	j_call	cdr3_nt	cdr3_aa
TRBV3-1/TRBV3-2	-	-	TRBJ1-1	TGTGCCAGCAGCCAAGGGACAGAAACTGAAGCTTTCTTT	CASSQGTETEAFF
TRBV2	TRBD2	-	TRBJ2-2	TGTGCCAGCAGTGAAGGGACTAGCGGGGGCCTCCTGTTTTTT	CASSEGTSGGLLFF
TRBV28	TRBD1	-	TRBJ2-3	TGTGCCAGCAGCCATTCCGGGACAGGGTCCACAGATACGCAGTATTTT	CASSHSGTGSTDTQYF
TRBV24-1	-	few	TRBJ1-1	TGTGCCACCAGTGACCCCGGGAGCACTGAAGCTTTCTTT	CATSDPGSTEAFF
TRBV28	-	few	TRBJ1-5	TGTGCCAGCAGTGTACAGGTCTTTACCAATCAGCCCCAGCATTTT	CASSVQVFTNQPQHF
TRBV4-1	-	few	TRBJ1-5	TGCGCCAGCAGCGAATCCCGGGGTAGCAATCAGCCCCAGCATTTT	CASSESRGSNQPQHF
TRBV2	-	-	TRBJ1-5	TGTGCCAGCAGTGACACAGGAGATCAGCCCCAGCATTTT	CASSDTGDQPQHF
TRBV5-5	-	-	TRBJ2-2	TGTGCCAGCAGCTCTTCCGGGAGTGGAATGAGGACCGGGGAGCTGTTTTTT	CASSSSGSGMRTGELFF
TRBV19	TRBD1	-	TRBJ1-2	TGTGCCAGTAGTATCCCAGGGGGCGTCTATGGCTACACCTTC	CASSIPGGVYGYTF
TRBV7-8	-	-	TRBJ1-5	TGTGCCAGCAGCTCTAGTTATCAGCCCCAGCATTTT	CASSSSYQPQHF
TRBV30	TRBD1	once	TRBJ1-2	TGTGCCTGGAGCCAGCCTCTGACAGGGTTTAGCTATGGCTACACCTTC	CAWSQPLTGFSYGYTF
TRBV18	TRBD1	-	TRBJ1-6	TGTGCCAGCTCCCAGTCCCGGGACAGGTCCCAACCCCTCCACTTT	CASSQSRDRSQPLHF
TRBV5-1	-	-	TRBJ1-5	TGCGCCAGCAGCTTGGGGGGAGGCAATCAGCCCCAGCATTTT	CASSLGGGNQPQHF
TRBV28	-	-	TRBJ2-5	TGTGCTTCCCTGGGCGGGGGCGAACGAAAGACCCAGTACTTC	CASLGGGERKTQYF
TRBV4-1	-	-	TRBJ1-2	TGCGCCAGCAACGGGGGGATCTATGGCTACACCTTC	CASNGGIYGYTF
TRBV3-1/TRBV3-2	TRBD1	-	TRBJ2-3	TGTGCCAGCAGCCAAGTTAGGGGGCAGCCAGATACGCAGTATTTT	CASSQVRGQPDTQYF
TRBV9	TRBD1	-	TRBJ2-1	TGTGCCAGCAGCTCCACGACAGGGGCTACGTACAATGAGCAGTTCTTC	CASSSTTGATYNEQFF
TRBV2	TRBD2	-	TRBJ2-3	TGTGCCAGCAGTGCCTTAGCGGGGGTCTTCACAGATACGCAGTATTTT	CASSALAGVFTDTQYF
TRBV6-1	-	-	TRBJ1-1	TGTGCCAGCAGTGAAGGTTCCAGGCCCACTGAAGCTTTCTTT	CASSEGSRPTEAFF
TRBV4-1	-	few	TRBJ2-5	TGCGCCAGCAGCCAACTGGAGTACCAAGAGACCCAGTACTTC	CASSQLEYQETQYF
TRBV11-3	TRBD2	-	TRBJ2-1	TGTGCCAGCAGCTTAGGGCTAGCGGGGGGCCCCTACAATGAGCAGTTCTTC	CASSLGLAGGPYNEQFF
TRBV5-1	TRBD2	-	TRBJ2-3	TGCGCCAGCAGCTTGGTGGTGAGCGGGGGCACAGATACGCAGTATTTT	CASSLVVSGGTDTQYF
TRBV25-1	-	-	TRBJ2-5	TGTGCCAGCAGTGAATGGACAGTGGAGACCCAGTACTTC	CASSEWTVETQYF
TRBV5-1	-	-	TRBJ2-1	TGCGCCAGCAGCTCCAGGGTTGACAATGAGCAGTTCTTC	CASSSRVDNEQFF
TRBV19	TRBD2	-	TRBJ2-5	TGTGCCAGTAGACCGACTAGCGGGGCAGTGTACCAAGAGACCCAGTACTTC	CASRPTSGAVYQETQYF
TRBV19	-	-	TRBJ1-2	TGTGCCAGTAGAACAGTGCCTAACTATGGCTACACCTTC	CASRTVPNYGYTF
TRBV7-3	-	-	TRBJ2-1	TGTGCCAGCAGCTTAAGTCAGGTCAAGGAGCAGTTCTTC	CASSLSQVKEQFF
TRBV7-8	TRBD2	-	TRBJ2-1	TGTGCCAGCAGCTTAATAGCGGGGGGTCATGAGCAGTTCTTC	CASSLIAGGHEQFF
TRBV5-1	TRBD2	few	TRBJ2-5	TGCGCCAGCAGCTCGGTGACTAGCGGGGGGGCCTTGGAAGAAGAGACCCAGTACTTC	CASSSVTSGGALEEETQYF
TRBV7-2	-	-	TRBJ1-4	TGTGCCAGCAGCCCGGGGGGGCTTTCCAGGGAAAAACTGTTTTTT	CASSPGGLSREKLFF
TRBV28	-	few	TRBJ1-1	TGTGCCAGCATCCAGAACACTGAAGCTTTCTTT	CASIQNTEAFF
TRBV11-2	-	-	TRBJ2-2	TGTGCCAGCAGCTTAGAAGTGCTCTTCAGGGGCCCCGGGGAGCTGTTTTTT	CASSLEVLFRGPGELFF
TRBV6-5	-	-	TRBJ1-1	TGTGCCAGCAGCCCCCGGAAGGGGCGAGTAGAAGCTTTCTTT	CASSPRKGRVEAFF
TRBV4-1	TRBD1	-	TRBJ2-7	TGCGCCAGCAGCCAAGGACAGGGGTCTTTTTACGAGCAGTACTTC	CASSQGQGSFYEQYF
TRBV7-2	TRBD2	once	TRBJ2-1	TGTGCCAGCAGCAGGACTAGCGGGGGGGGCGGTGAGCAGTTCTTC	CASSRTSGGGGEQFF